This entry is about one TCR beta chain. V was clipped by 4 bases and J by 4 bases, with 15 bases between them. This CDR3 is 15 amino acids long. The V gene's germline CDR1 is SGHDT and CDR2 YYEEEE. Produced via immunoSEQ multiplex PCR; TCRdb's table is partial and in-frame only. This table has just under 95,000 clones, 83% appearing once. Time point defined: baseline, week 1 (first vaccination visit). Treatment defined: pre-vaccination baseline after standard-of-care therapy. The sample comes from a study of a mutant IDH1 vaccine in newly diagnosed glioma. The sequence was collected from a woman aged 45-65 years with glioma. The V call is TRBV5-6, the J call TRBJ2-1; TRBD1 or TRBD2 may be the D gene (5 bases each). The sample was PBMCs, taken from a glioma patient treated with radiotherapy, temozolomide or both. The CDR3 spells CASSRDRLGYNEQFF. In DNA form, the CDR3 reads TGTGCCAGCAGCCGGGACCGATTGGGGTACAATGAGCAGTTCTTC.